This T cell receptor (beta chain) derives from a study of CD8+ T cells in alopecia areata. Overall study results and limits: Lesional scalp exceeded normal scalp in clonality, especially in alopecia totalis/universalis. In blood and scalp, many expanded lesional clones persisted during tofacitinib.

The CDR3 consists of 13 residues. Germline V gene sequence: CDR1 SQVTM, CDR2 ANQGSEA. The authors extracted RNA and reverse transcribed it into cDNA as the sequencing template. Repertoires were generated with immunoSEQ multiplex PCR, while TCRdb's copy carries only in-frame clones and drops some. The sample shows about 190,000 clones, roughly 60% of them seen only once. Noted treatment: oral pan-JAK inhibitor, 5-10 mg twice daily. Notes on this clone: Its antigen is not known. Mismatch with germline at one junction end may stem from a read error. The same CDR3 arises from other DNA sequences in this sample as well.

The chain combines TRBV29-1 with TRBJ2-5, with D unresolved. This TCR was sampled from a human donor with alopecia areata. Material: CD4+ T cells sorted from blood, obtained at week 24, from a patient treated with tofacitinib. CDR3 in DNA: TGCAGCGTGGAAGTGGGTCGGCGAGAGACCCAGTACTTC. It encodes CSVEVGRRETQYF.